One and the same sample provided the 2 T cell receptor beta chains below, sequenced in a study of shared clonotypes between healthy human individuals. Assay used: immunoSEQ multiplex PCR; TCRdb lists only in-frame clones, some missing. The sample yields approximately 2,000,000 clones, under 95% seen once. The source material was naive CD4+ T cells from PBMCs. Sample subset: CD45RA+ positively selected. Receptors originate from a man aged 18 to 30 in good health. Some clones in this sample may be carry-over from other donors' samples.

The chain uses TRBV14 and TRBJ2-1, with 15 bases aligning to TRBD2. CDR3 size: 17 residues. V dropped 4 bases and J dropped 2; count of bases not matched to a gene: 3. Germline CDR1 is SGHDN and CDR2 is FVKESK. CDR3 loop: CASSPGLAGGTYNEQFF. Written as DNA, the CDR3 is TGTGCCAGCAGCCCCGGACTAGCGGGAGGGACCTACAATGAGCAGTTCTTC.

The rearrangement uses TRBV5-1 and TRBJ2-3; TRBD1 might be the D (5 bases). V dropped 5 bases and J dropped 0 bases, with 16 bases sitting between them. Germline CDR1 and CDR2: SGHRS and YFSETQ. The CDR3 is 16 amino acids. In DNA form, the CDR3 reads TGCGCCAGCAGATCCCCCACAGGAGCGAGCACAGATACGCAGTATTTT. Encoded protein: CASRSPTGASTDTQYF. Based on the CDR3 plus reference TRBV5-1 and TRBJ2-3, the full variable domain is KAGVTQTPRYLIKTRGQQVTLSCSPISGHRSVSWYQQTPGQGLQFLFEYFSETQRNKGNFPGRFSGRQFSNSRSEMNVSTLELGDSALYLCASRSPTGASTDTQYFGPGTRLTVL.